These 29 T cell receptor beta chains were all obtained from the same sample, sequenced in a study of blood T cells in healthy people across ages. Using a J-beta primer mix together with a sample-barcoded 5' primer, a second PCR was run for about 6 to 12 cycles. TCRdb reanalysed the 5' RACE reads using MiXCR and keeps one entry per CDR3 protein. The sample has some 640,000 distinct CDR3 sequences, approximately 50% seen once. Specimen: blood. These receptors all come from a woman aged 55-75 years in good health.

The rearrangement joins TRBV4-1 to TRBJ2-7; TRBD2 is a possible D gene (5 bases). V lost 2 bases to trimming and J lost 6 bases, with 14 bases between them. The CDR3 has 14 residues. CDR1 is MGHRA and CDR2 is YSYEKL in the germline V gene. The CDR3 DNA sequence: TGCGCCAGCAGCCAATATGCTAGCTTCTCCGAGCAGTACTTC. Its translation: CASSQYASFSEQYF.

As regards this clonotype: This could be a read error, since a much larger clone is one nucleotide away. V and J are TRBV5-1 and TRBJ2-5; D is possibly TRBD1 (5 bases). The germline gives CDR1 SGHRS, CDR2 YFSETQ. The CDR3 length is 14 residues. The CDR3 bases are TGCGCCAGCATCTTGCTAGGGGTGGCAGAGACCCAGTACTTC. It encodes CASILLGVAETQYF.

CDR3 sequence reads: CASSKTGQGQETQYF. The CDR3 DNA sequence: TGCGCCAGCAGTAAAACGGGACAGGGCCAAGAGACCCAGTACTTC. This chain joins TRBV5-1 and TRBJ2-5; TRBD1 agrees at 9 bases. V gave up 5 bases and J gave up 1 base; unmatched junction bases: 6. The V gene's germline CDR1 is SGHRS and CDR2 YFSETQ. The CDR3 has 15 amino acids.

Only one count was recorded for this clonotype. The chain uses TRBV7-9 and TRBJ2-7; the match to TRBD2 covers 7 bases. Germline trimming cut 5 bases from V and 2 bases from J; bases unmatched to any gene: 6. The CDR3 extends over 14 amino acids. In germline, CDR1 is SEHNR, CDR2 FQNEAQ (reference sequence). The CDR3 DNA follows: TGTGCCAGCAGCGCGGCGGGGGTAACCTACGAGCAGTACTTC. Amino acids: CASSAAGVTYEQYF.

The genes are TRBV6-4 and TRBJ2-3, with 7 positions matching TRBD1. The CDR3 spans 14 residues. CDR1 and CDR2 from the germline V gene are MRHNA and SNTAGT. V was clipped by 6 bases and J by 4 bases; unmatched bases: 7. The CDR3 nucleotides are TGTGCCAGCAGATCAGACAGGGCTTCAGATACGCAGTATTTT. It specifies CASRSDRASDTQYF.

This clonotype was detected a few times. The rearrangement joins TRBV7-9 to TRBJ1-2, with D possibly TRBD1 on 5 matching bases. The CDR3 length is 18 residues. V dropped 3 bases and J dropped 8 bases, with 28 bases sitting between them. Germline loops: CDR1 SEHNR, CDR2 FQNEAQ (reference sequence). CDR3 loop: CASSFLGGTGDRSRGYTF. The CDR3 coding sequence is TGTGCCAGCAGCTTTTTGGGTGGTACGGGGGATCGATCAAGGGGCTACACCTTC.

In this sample, this clonotype turned up once. The V call is TRBV2, the J call TRBJ2-1; D call uncertain. V was shortened by 4 bases and J by 8 bases, with 15 bases between the two germline ends. CDR1 is SNHLY, CDR2 FYNNEI, per germline. The CDR3 covers 14 residues. The chain's CDR3 is CASSVGLGLYEQFF. The CDR3 coding sequence is TGTGCCAGCAGTGTTGGGCTAGGGCTCTATGAGCAGTTCTTC.

The rearrangement joins TRBV27 to TRBJ2-3; TRBD2 matches at 12 bases. The J segment lost 8 bases and the V segment lost 5 bases, leaving 14 bases of the junction unmatched. The CDR3 length is 17 residues. CDR1 MNHEY and CDR2 SMNVEV come from the germline V gene (reference sequence). The CDR3 nucleotides read TGTGCCAGCAGTCCAAAAACTCGGACTAGCGGGATAGCTACGCAGTATTTT. Translating gives CASSPKTRTSGIATQYF.

V is TRBV30 and J is TRBJ2-7, with no clear D. The CDR3 covers 13 residues. Germline V gene sequence: CDR1 GTSNPN, CDR2 SVGIG (reference sequence). The V end was cut by 0 bases, the J end by 3 bases, with 9 bases between. CDR3 region: CAWSVNSYYEQYF. The CDR3 DNA follows: TGTGCCTGGAGTGTAAACAGCTACTACGAGCAGTACTTC.

This clonotype was detected once. The V and J genes are TRBV2 and TRBJ1-6; D uncertain. Germline V gives CDR1 SNHLY, CDR2 FYNNEI. V lost 1 base, J lost 10 bases, and 14 bases lay in between. The CDR3 has 15 residues. Here the CDR3 DNA reads TGTGCCAGCAGTGAAGAACACCGTATAAGATCACCCCTCCACTTT. Translated: CASSEEHRIRSPLHF.

This sequence joins TRBV29-1 and TRBJ2-7; D is possibly TRBD2 (5 bases). Trimming pared 4 bases from V and 0 bases from J, leaving 10 bases between. The CDR3 is made up of 13 amino acids. Germline CDR1 SQVTM, CDR2 ANQGSEA. CDR3 DNA sequence: TGCAGCGTTGTGAGCGGCAGCTCCTACGAGCAGTACTTC. Protein sequence: CSVVSGSSYEQYF.

This clonotype was seen only a few times. J is TRBJ2-7 and V is TRBV3-1; 7 bases line up with TRBD2. This CDR3 is 15 amino acids long. The germline gives CDR1 LGHDT, CDR2 YNNKEL (reference sequence). The J segment lost 7 bases and the V segment lost 4 bases, leaving 13 bases of the junction unmatched. This chain's CDR3 is CASSLGSGNIGEQYF. CDR3 bases: TGTGCCAGCAGCCTCGGCAGCGGGAATATTGGGGAGCAGTACTTC.

The chain couples TRBV7-9 to TRBJ2-7, with 7 bases lining up with TRBD1. CDR1 is SEHNR, CDR2 FQNEAQ, per germline (reference sequence). With V trimmed by 4 bases and J by 10 bases, 10 bases remained unmatched. CDR3 size: 13 residues. CDR3 amino acids: CASSSTTGALQYF. Here the CDR3 DNA reads TGTGCCAGCAGCTCCACAACAGGGGCGTTACAGTACTTC. The full variable domain, rest sourced from reference TRBV7-9 and TRBJ2-7, is DTGVSQNPRHKITKRGQNVTFRCDPISEHNRLYWYRQTLGQGPEFLTYFQNEAQLEKSRLLSDRFSAERPKGSFSTLEIQRTEQGDSAMYLCASSSTTGALQYFGPGTRLTVT.

The sample holds a few counts of this clonotype. The chain recombines TRBV27 with TRBJ2-5; 12 bases map to TRBD2. The DNA end is a closer match to TRBJ2-7, so the J assignment may be wrong. In germline, CDR1 is MNHEY, CDR2 SMNVEV (reference sequence). This CDR3 region has 14 residues. CDR3 in DNA: TGTGCCAGCAGTGGACTAGCGGGACTCGACGAGCAGTACTTC. This codes for CASSGLAGLDEQYF.

This clonotype was seen more than once but under ten times. The chain uses TRBV20-1 and TRBJ1-2; 7 nucleotides match TRBD1. From germline, CDR1 is DFQATT and CDR2 SNEGSKA (reference sequence). Trimming removed 5 bases from V and 1 base from J; junction bases left unmatched: 4. The CDR3 contains 13 residues. CDR3 in DNA: TGCAGTGCTGTTACAGGGGATAACTATGGCTACACCTTC. Translating it yields CSAVTGDNYGYTF.

This clonotype has more than one count but fewer than ten. The V call is TRBV5-6, the J call TRBJ1-2; D remains ambiguous. V was trimmed by 4 bases and J by 0 bases, leaving 10 bases between them. This CDR3 comprises 14 residues. CDR1 is SGHDT and CDR2 is YYEEEE in the germline V gene. The CDR3 nucleotides are TGTGCCAGCAGCGTAGGATCTGCTAACTATGGCTACACCTTC. Translated: CASSVGSANYGYTF.

Only a few counts were recorded for this clonotype. The rearrangement joins TRBV28 to TRBJ2-5; D possibly corresponds to TRBD1 (8 bases). Trimming took off 6 bases at V and 11 bases at J, with 28 bases between the two ends. CDR3 length: 16 residues. Germline CDR1 is MDHEN and CDR2 is SYDVKM. In DNA, the CDR3 is TGTGCCAGCAGCCAACCTACTCGGGACAGGCGGCGGGAGCAGTACTTC. It translates to CASSQPTRDRRREQYF.

The chain employs TRBV28 and TRBJ2-5, with D possibly called TRBD1 or TRBD2 (5 bases each). The assigned J gene may be wrong: the sequence end matches TRBJ2-7 better. CDR1 is MDHEN and CDR2 is SYDVKM in the germline V gene. The CDR3 is 15 residues long. CDR3 bases: TGTGCCAGCAGTCCATCTGAATTGGCAGGGAGCGAGCAGTACTTC. It codes for CASSPSELAGSEQYF.

This chain links TRBV2 with TRBJ2-5; 9 nucleotides align to TRBD2. Germline loops: CDR1 SNHLY, CDR2 FYNNEI. The CDR3 consists of 13 residues. V lost 7 bases and J lost 11; bases outside the gene matches: 11. The CDR3 DNA reads TGTGCCAGCAAAACGGGACTAGCCGCTGAGCAGTACTTC. Its protein product is CASKTGLAAEQYF.

This sequence joins TRBV28 and TRBJ2-7; TRBD1 matches at 8 bases. Looked up from germline, CDR1 is MDHEN and CDR2 is SYDVKM. The length of the CDR3 is 13 residues. With V trimmed by 2 bases and J by 5 bases, 2 bases remained unmatched. CDR3 coding DNA: TGTGCCAGCAGTTTACAGGGGGCCCACGAGCAGTACTTC. It encodes CASSLQGAHEQYF. Together with reference TRBV28 and TRBJ2-7, the CDR3 gives the full variable domain: DVKVTQSSRYLVKRTGEKVFLECVQDMDHENMFWYRQDPGLGLRLIYFSYDVKMKEKGDIPEGYSVSREKKERFSLILESASTNQTSMYLCASSLQGAHEQYFGPGTRLTVT.

In its sample, this clonotype was seen a few times. This sequence joins TRBV28 and TRBJ1-5, with D unresolved. The V and J ends lost 7 bases and 1 base respectively, with 11 bases between them. The germline V gene encodes CDR1 MDHEN and CDR2 SYDVKM. CDR3 length: 14 residues. In DNA form, the CDR3 reads TGTGCCAGCACCAAATTGCTAAGCAATCAGCCCCAGCATTTT. Its translation is CASTKLLSNQPQHF. Supplemented by reference TRBV28 and TRBJ1-5, the full variable domain reads DVKVTQSSRYLVKRTGEKVFLECVQDMDHENMFWYRQDPGLGLRLIYFSYDVKMKEKGDIPEGYSVSREKKERFSLILESASTNQTSMYLCASTKLLSNQPQHFGDGTRLSIL.

This chain connects TRBV7-2 to TRBJ1-2; 7 bases are a match to TRBD1. Unmatched junction bases numbered 8, after V lost 5 bases and J lost 8 bases. The CDR3 is made up of 13 amino acids. From germline, CDR1 is SGHTA and CDR2 FQGNSA. The DNA for the CDR3 is TGTGCCAGCAGCCTCCAGACAGGGAACGGCTACACCTTC. Translated: CASSLQTGNGYTF.

The sample holds a few counts of this clonotype. This chain links TRBV20-1 with TRBJ2-4, with 13 bases matching TRBD2. Germline V gives CDR1 DFQATT, CDR2 SNEGSKA (reference sequence). The CDR3 is 19 amino acids. Trimming at V came to 1 base and at J to 3 bases, leaving 12 bases not matched to a gene. CDR3 in amino acids: CSARVWTSGRNFDKNIQYF. The DNA for the CDR3 is TGCAGTGCTAGAGTTTGGACTAGCGGGAGAAACTTTGACAAAAACATTCAGTACTTC.

Ten or more counts support this clonotype. The V gene is TRBV20-1, the J gene TRBJ2-7; tentative D call: TRBD2 (5 bases). The CDR3 consists of 13 residues. Looked up from germline, CDR1 is DFQATT and CDR2 is SNEGSKA (reference sequence). V was shortened by 6 bases and J by 2 bases, with 14 bases between the two germline ends. The CDR3 sequence is CSAVSLAPYEQYF. The DNA for the CDR3 is TGCAGTGCCGTTTCGCTAGCCCCCTACGAGCAGTACTTC.

This clonotype was observed a few times. The chain employs TRBV9 and TRBJ2-7, with TRBD2 matching 11 bases. Germline CDR1 and CDR2: SGDLS and YYNGEE. J was trimmed by 3 bases and V by 2 bases; bases with no gene match: 4. The CDR3 covers 15 residues. CDR3 region: CASSVSGLADYEQYF. The CDR3 bases are TGTGCCAGCAGCGTCTCGGGACTAGCGGACTACGAGCAGTACTTC.

This chain joins TRBV7-8 and TRBJ2-5; a weak D match, TRBD1 (6 bases). This CDR3 is 12 amino acids long. Trimming shortened V by 5 bases and J by 11 bases, and 15 bases separated the two germline ends. Germline loops: CDR1 SGHVS, CDR2 FQNEAQ. CDR3 residues: CASSRTVPEQYF. The CDR3 DNA reads as TGTGCCAGCAGCCGGACAGTTCCTGAGCAGTACTTC.

V and J are TRBV30 and TRBJ2-5; maybe TRBD1 (5 bases). The CDR3 loop spans 13 amino acids. The germline gives CDR1 GTSNPN, CDR2 SVGIG (reference sequence). The CDR3 DNA is TGTGCGTCGACCCGGCAGGGCACCGAGACCCAGTACTTC. Its translation is CASTRQGTETQYF.

The chain uses TRBV7-3 and TRBJ2-1; 11 bases fit TRBD2. Judging by the DNA end, TRBJ2-7 fits better; the J call may be wrong. Germline loops: CDR1 SGHTA, CDR2 FQGTGA. This CDR3 region has 15 residues. In DNA, the CDR3 is TGTGCCAGCAGCTTCCTAGCGGGAGGTTGGGATGAGCAGTACTTC. As protein: CASSFLAGGWDEQYF.

The chain employs TRBV5-1 and TRBJ2-2; D perhaps matches TRBD1 (6 bases). V lost 4 bases to trimming and J lost 1 base, with 14 bases between them. This CDR3 is 16 amino acids long. The germline gives CDR1 SGHRS, CDR2 YFSETQ. The CDR3 reads CASSGGKQGNTGELFF. DNA of the CDR3: TGCGCCAGCAGCGGCGGAAAACAGGGGAACACCGGGGAGCTGTTTTTT.